These 8 T cell receptor beta chains share one sample of origin, sequenced in a study of cytomegalovirus exposure and HLA in healthy donors (dated by TCRdb to 2015 to 2018). The library relied on the immunoSEQ multiplex PCR assay. TCRdb holds this immuneACCESS table with in-frame rearrangements only. Some clones are missing; in checked studies, unresolved V genes explain under half, and the rest has no known cause. This sample is represented by about 150,000 clones; about 94% of them were singletons. Together, the top ten hold less than 2% of the sample. The sample taken for sequencing was PBMCs. Receptors were obtained from a man aged 18 to 30 in good health and CMV-seropositive.

The CDR3 nucleotides are TGCGCCAGCAGCTTCCGGGACACCCACGAGCAGTACTTC. Amino acids: CASSFRDTHEQYF. The rearrangement joins TRBV5-1 to TRBJ2-7, with D perhaps TRBD1 (6 bases). Trimming took off 2 bases at V and 5 bases at J, with 11 bases between the two ends. Germline-derived CDR1 and CDR2 are SGHRS and YFSETQ. The CDR3 has 13 amino acids.

The chain uses TRBV5-6 and TRBJ2-3; TRBD2 is a possible D gene (6 bases). The CDR3 sequence is 17 residues long. Germline assignment: CDR1 SGHDT and CDR2 YYEEEE. Trimming took off 1 base at V and 2 bases at J, with 17 bases between the two ends. The CDR3 sequence is CASSLWGLAENTDTQYF. CDR3 sequence (DNA): TGTGCCAGCAGCTTGTGGGGGTTAGCGGAAAACACAGATACGCAGTATTTT.

The rearrangement joins TRBV10-2 to TRBJ2-7; TRBD1 matches 8 bases. The CDR3 runs to 13 residues. Unmatched junction bases numbered 6, after V lost 7 bases and J lost 4 bases. The germline V gene has CDR1 WSHSY and CDR2 SAAADI. The chain's CDR3 is CASTDRTGYEQYF. As DNA, the CDR3 is TGCGCCAGCACCGACAGGACAGGGTACGAGCAGTACTTC.

V usage is TRBV28 and J usage is TRBJ2-7; weak D call: TRBD1 (6 bases). Trimming pared 5 bases from V and 0 bases from J, leaving 20 bases between. Germline loops: CDR1 MDHEN, CDR2 SYDVKM. CDR3 length: 17 residues. The chain's CDR3 is CASSPLNTPRGSYEQYF. The CDR3 DNA reads TGTGCCAGCAGTCCCCTCAATACCCCCAGGGGCTCCTACGAGCAGTACTTC.

The V call is TRBV5-1, the J call TRBJ1-1; weak D call: TRBD1 (5 bases). The CDR3 length is 14 residues. The V gene lost 4 bases and the J gene lost 0 bases, with 10 bases spanning the gap. Germline V CDR1 and CDR2: SGHRS, YFSETQ. In DNA form, the CDR3 reads TGCGCCAGCAGCCCGCGGGACTTGAACACTGAAGCTTTCTTT. Translated: CASSPRDLNTEAFF.

The chain links TRBV6-6 to TRBJ2-7, with 12 positions matching TRBD2. CDR3 length: 14 amino acids. CDR1 is MNHNY and CDR2 is SVGAGI in the germline V gene (reference sequence). Losses at the gene ends were 6 bases for V and 2 bases for J; bases not matched to a gene: 2. CDR3 DNA: TGTGCCAGCAGGACTAGCGGGGGCCCCTACGAGCAGTACTTC. Amino acid sequence: CASRTSGGPYEQYF.

This chain links TRBV5-1 with TRBJ2-7, with 7 bases lining up with TRBD1. The J segment lost 5 bases and the V segment lost 4 bases, leaving 9 bases of the junction unmatched. The CDR3 spans 14 residues. CDR1 and CDR2 (germline): SGHRS, YFSETQ. The CDR3 DNA is TGCGCCAGCAGCCCGGACAGGCCTCTGAACGAGCAGTACTTC. Translated, it gives CASSPDRPLNEQYF. The full variable domain, with the rest looked up from reference TRBV5-1 and TRBJ2-7, is KAGVTQTPRYLIKTRGQQVTLSCSPISGHRSVSWYQQTPGQGLQFLFEYFSETQRNKGNFPGRFSGRQFSNSRSEMNVSTLELGDSALYLCASSPDRPLNEQYFGPGTRLTVT.

The CDR3 here is CASSPGTSGRNEQFF. CDR3 coding DNA: TGTGCCAGCAGTCCCGGGACTAGCGGGAGAAATGAGCAGTTCTTC. V and J are TRBV6-6 and TRBJ2-1, with 14 bases fitting TRBD2. Germline V gene sequence: CDR1 MNHNY, CDR2 SVGAGI (reference sequence). This CDR3 has 15 residues. V lost 5 bases to trimming and J lost 7 bases; unmatched junction nucleotides: 4.